This entry concerns a single T cell receptor beta chain. Antigen unknown. This sample is part of a study of cytomegalovirus exposure and HLA in healthy donors. Study-level findings and limits: Follow-up analysis later connected one missense variant in DCLRE1C with trimming of TCR beta V- and J-genes.

With 60 Vbeta and 13 Jbeta primers, the PCR was carried out. Repertoires were generated with immunoSEQ multiplex PCR, while TCRdb's copy carries only in-frame clones and drops some. This table holds around 120,000 clones, roughly 82% found once. Losses at the gene ends were 7 bases for V and 4 bases for J; bases not matched to a gene: 8. Germline CDR1 reads SQVTM; CDR2 reads ANQGSEA. The CDR3 runs 13 residues. This sequence originates from a boy aged 10-17 years in good health and CMV-seronegative. The V gene is TRBV29-1, the J gene TRBJ1-2, with TRBD1 matching 8 bases. The specimen sequenced was PBMCs. The CDR3 nucleotides are TGCAGCGCTCTAGGACAGGGTATCTATGGCTACACCTTC. It translates to CSALGQGIYGYTF.